This TCR beta chain was sequenced during a study of post-analysis software for immune sequencing data. Study background: Progressive-relapsing, secondary progressive and relapsing-remitting multiple sclerosis were among the disease courses included.

The study, taken as a whole, reports: Patients carried roughly 5 TRBV segments more frequently than controls did, and TRBV5-6, TRBV5-1 and TRBV20-1 were among them. There was significantly lower normalized Chao1 diversity in multiple sclerosis patients than in controls. Samples made in the same batch grouped tightly together by F measure.

Unique molecular identifiers were carried by the TCR beta cDNA libraries. Out of roughly 0.95 to 11 million T cells, roughly 0.5 million cDNA molecules were generated. TCRdb processed the PCR reads anew with MiXCR; each CDR3 protein has one entry. The table shows 550,000 to 700,000 distinct CDR3 sequences, with around 40% occurring only once. The germline CDR1 and CDR2 sequences are SEHNR and FQNEAQ (reference sequence). This CDR3 contains 18 residues. To note about this clonotype: The antigen remains unidentified.

Sequencing input: blood. This TCR came from a girl aged 10-17 years with multiple sclerosis. This sequence joins TRBV7-9 and TRBJ2-4, with 12 bases that match TRBD2. Matching the DNA end better, TRBJ2-7 makes the J call doubtful. The CDR3 DNA is TGTGCCAGCAGCTCCGTGACTAGCGGGAGTCCTATGCCCTACGAGCAGTACTTC. Translating gives CASSSVTSGSPMPYEQYF.